Listed below are T cell receptor beta chains from one sample, sequenced in a study of blood T cell repertoires in COVID-19. Clones were sequenced by immunoSEQ multiplex PCR, and TCRdb holds only the in-frame ones, with some missing. The sample holds 50,000 or so clones, around nine tenths seen once. The specimen sequenced was peripheral blood. Receptors were obtained from a man aged 50-60 years with active COVID-19. CDR3s include the opening cysteine and the closing phenylalanine or tryptophan. Each record gives: J gene, D gene, clone size, V gene, CDR3 DNA, CDR3 protein. A D gene is named only where the DNA matches it firmly. Clone size is stated in some rows and not others, as once, few, many or a class when expanded.

>TRBJ2-2|.|.|TRBV27
TGTGCCAGCAGCATACAGGGTCCCATACTCACCGGGGAGCTGTTTTTT
CASSIQGPILTGELFF
>TRBJ1-2|TRBD1|.|TRBV6-5
TGTGCCAGCACCACCGGGACAGTGGATGGCTACACCTTC
CASTTGTVDGYTF
>TRBJ2-3|.|.|TRBV20-1
TGCAGTGCTGTCAGTGCAGATACGCAGTATTTT
CSAVSADTQYF
>TRBJ2-1|TRBD2|.|TRBV11-3
TGTGCCAGCAGCCGAGGACTAGCGGAGGTCGAGCAGTTCTTC
CASSRGLAEVEQFF
>TRBJ2-3|TRBD2|.|TRBV7-2
TGTGCCAGCAGCTACGGGACTAGCGGGAGGAGGCGGGGAGATACGCAGTATTTT
CASSYGTSGRRRGDTQYF
>TRBJ2-5|.|.|TRBV15
TGTGCCACCAGCAGAGATCAGGGGGGACTGGGAGAGACCCAGTACTTC
CATSRDQGGLGETQYF
>TRBJ1-5|.|once|TRBV30
TGTGCCTGGAGTGTACGGGGGAACCAGCCCCAGCATTTT
CAWSVRGNQPQHF
>TRBJ2-7|.|.|TRBV27
TGTGCCAGCAGTTTAGGCGGGGCCTACCACGAGCAGTACTTC
CASSLGGAYHEQYF
>TRBJ2-7|TRBD1|.|TRBV3-1/TRBV3-2
TGTGCCAGCAGCTATGACAGGGGCGAGCAGTACTTC
CASSYDRGEQYF
>TRBJ1-5|TRBD1|.|TRBV5-1
TGCGCCAGCAGCGCAGGGGGCATCGATCAGCCCCAGCATTTT
CASSAGGIDQPQHF
>TRBJ2-1|.|.|TRBV27
TGTGCCAGCAGTTTTGGAGTCCCCAATGAGCAGTTCTTC
CASSFGVPNEQFF
>TRBJ1-1|TRBD1|.|TRBV4-3
TGCGCCAGCAGCCAAGAGCTCGACAGGGCCCCTGAAGCTTTCTTT
CASSQELDRAPEAFF
>TRBJ1-2|.|.|TRBV5-4
TGTGCCAGCAGCTCGTCCGAGGGTTCTCCTTATGGCTACACCTTC
CASSSSEGSPYGYTF
>TRBJ1-2|TRBD1|.|TRBV6-6
TGTGCCAGCCTTGACAGGGGTAACTATGGCTACACCTTC
CASLDRGNYGYTF
>TRBJ2-2|.|.|TRBV9
TGTGCCAGCAGCGTCTTTAGCGGGAACACCGGGGAGCTGTTTTTT
CASSVFSGNTGELFF
>TRBJ2-7|TRBD1|.|TRBV7-2
TGTGCCAGCATGCGATCCGGGACAGGCTCGAAAGAGCAGTACTTC
CASMRSGTGSKEQYF
>TRBJ1-2|TRBD1|once|TRBV5-4
TGTGCCAGCAGCATAGGACAGGATACTAACTATGGCTACACCTTC
CASSIGQDTNYGYTF
>TRBJ1-5|TRBD1|.|TRBV6-1
TGTGCCAGCAGTGACAGGGGGTATCAGCCCCAGCATTTT
CASSDRGYQPQHF
>TRBJ1-3|TRBD1|.|TRBV6-5
TGTGCCAGCAGATCGACAGGGGCCTCTGGAAACACCATATATTTT
CASRSTGASGNTIYF
>TRBJ2-1|TRBD2|.|TRBV5-1
TGCGCCAGCAGCTTGGGAACTAGCGGCGATGAGCAGTTCTTC
CASSLGTSGDEQFF
>TRBJ2-7|.|.|TRBV11-2
TGTGCCAGCAGCTTCGCAGGGGTCGAGCAGTACTTC
CASSFAGVEQYF
>TRBJ1-2|.|.|TRBV10-3
TGTGCCATCAGTGATTCCGGTCAGGGAATTGGTGGCTACACCTTC
CAISDSGQGIGGYTF
>TRBJ1-5|TRBD1|.|TRBV11-2
TGTGCCAGCAGCTTAGATTTAGGGACAGGGTCTCAGCCCCAGCATTTT
CASSLDLGTGSQPQHF
>TRBJ2-7|TRBD1|once|TRBV2
TGTGCCAGCACGTCCGGGACAGGGATCGAGCAGTACTTC
CASTSGTGIEQYF
>TRBJ1-1|TRBD1|.|TRBV7-9
TGTGCCAGCAGCTCGACACAGGACAGGCTCCCCATGAACACTGAAGCTTTCTTT
CASSSTQDRLPMNTEAFF
>TRBJ2-7|TRBD2|.|TRBV30
TGTGCCTGGAGTGCGGGCGGGGGGTATCGGTACGAGCAGTACTTC
CAWSAGGGYRYEQYF
>TRBJ2-7|.|.|TRBV3-1/TRBV3-2
TGTGCCAGCAGCCAAGGCAGCTCCTACGAGCAGTACTTC
CASSQGSSYEQYF
>TRBJ1-2|TRBD1|.|TRBV5-8
TGTGCCAGCAGCCAAAGAAATGTACAGGGGAGCTACACCTTC
CASSQRNVQGSYTF
>TRBJ1-3|.|once|TRBV25-1
TGTGCCAGCAGTGACCTTGGGGGGGGTTTTAGAAACACCATATATTTT
CASSDLGGGFRNTIYF
>TRBJ2-5|.|.|TRBV11-2
TGTGCCAGCAGCTCCTGGGGGGGCCCGAAGACCCAGTACTTC
CASSSWGGPKTQYF
>TRBJ2-3|.|once|TRBV5-6
TGTGCCAGCAGCTTGACAGGGATAGATACGCAGTATTTT
CASSLTGIDTQYF
>TRBJ2-5|TRBD1|.|TRBV3-1/TRBV3-2
TGTGCCAGCAGCACAGGGGTTGAGACCCAGTACTTC
CASSTGVETQYF
>TRBJ2-3|TRBD1|once|TRBV2
TGTGCCAGCAGTGAGGTAGGAGGACAGGGAGACACAGATACGCAGTATTTT
CASSEVGGQGDTDTQYF
>TRBJ1-4|TRBD1|.|TRBV30
TGTGCCTGGGATCAGGGGGGCCGGGAAAAACTGTTTTTT
CAWDQGGREKLFF
>TRBJ2-3|.|.|TRBV12-5
TGTGCTAGTGGTCCGCGCTGGGGCGGTGGGTATGCAGATACGCAGTATTTT
CASGPRWGGGYADTQYF
>TRBJ1-6|.|.|TRBV10-2
TGCGCCAGCAGTTCCCGGAGGGGATATAATTCACCCCTCCACTTT
CASSSRRGYNSPLHF
>TRBJ2-5|.|.|TRBV3-1/TRBV3-2
TGTGCCAGCAGCCAACACGGCGGGCGCAGGGAGACCCAGTACTTC
CASSQHGGRRETQYF
>TRBJ2-3|.|.|TRBV18
TGTGCCAGTTCTAGCCAAACTAGCACAGATACGCAGTATTTT
CASSSQTSTDTQYF
>TRBJ1-3|.|.|TRBV12-3/TRBV12-4
TGTGCCAGCACCCCCCAGTATGGAAACACCATATATTTT
CASTPQYGNTIYF
>TRBJ2-2|.|.|TRBV3-1/TRBV3-2
TGTGCCAGCAGCCAACAAGGGGTAGTATCCCCCGGGGAGCTGTTTTTT
CASSQQGVVSPGELFF
>TRBJ1-1|TRBD1|medium-sized|TRBV20-1
TGCAGTGCTAGTCGGCAGGGGGCTGGAACTGAAGCTTTCTTT
CSASRQGAGTEAFF
>TRBJ1-5|.|.|TRBV19
TGTGCCTCCACATTCTCCCCCGGGAGCAATCAGCCCCAGCATTTT
CASTFSPGSNQPQHF
>TRBJ2-2|TRBD2|.|TRBV9
TGTGCCAGCAGCGCCTATAGCGGGATGAGTGCCGGGGAGCTGTTTTTT
CASSAYSGMSAGELFF
>TRBJ1-4|TRBD1|.|TRBV2
TGTGCCAGCTCGGGACAGACAACTAATGAAAAACTGTTTTTT
CASSGQTTNEKLFF
>TRBJ2-1|TRBD1|.|TRBV27
TGTGCCAGCAGCCTCGGACAGGGGGGGTACAATGAGCAGTTCTTC
CASSLGQGGYNEQFF
>TRBJ1-1|.|.|TRBV6-2/TRBV6-3
TGTGCCAGCAGTTACATGGGACACCAGAACACTGAAGCTTTCTTT
CASSYMGHQNTEAFF
>TRBJ2-7|.|.|TRBV29-1
TGCAGCGTTGAAGGTAACAGGGAATCCTACGAGCAGTACTTC
CSVEGNRESYEQYF
>TRBJ2-7|TRBD2|.|TRBV5-1
TGCGCCAGCAGCCGACTAGCGGGGGAGTACGAGCAGTACTTC
CASSRLAGEYEQYF
>TRBJ2-7|TRBD1|once|TRBV30
TGTGCCTGCGAGGGGTCCAACAGGGGCTACGAGCAGTACTTC
CACEGSNRGYEQYF
>TRBJ1-6|.|.|TRBV5-6
TGTGCCAGCAGCGCCTTGGGGCCGGGCAGGAGTAATTCACCCCTCCACTTT
CASSALGPGRSNSPLHF
>TRBJ2-1|.|.|TRBV5-1
TGCGCCAGCAGCGCGAACCCCTTAGAGGGGGATAATGAGCAGTTCTTC
CASSANPLEGDNEQFF
>TRBJ2-3|.|.|TRBV11-2
TGTGCCAGCAGCTCGCCGCGCAGCGGCAGACCTGCAGATACGCAGTATTTT
CASSSPRSGRPADTQYF
>TRBJ2-5|TRBD1|.|TRBV10-3
TGTGCCATCAGTGAGTCGGCGACAGGGGAAGAGACCCAGTACTTC
CAISESATGEETQYF
>TRBJ2-7|.|.|TRBV4-1
TGCGCCAGCAGCTCATCCGGGGGAGGAACGGTCTACGAGCAGTACTTC
CASSSSGGGTVYEQYF
>TRBJ2-7|.|.|TRBV30
TGTGCCTGCCGGGATTCCTACGAGCAGTACTTC
CACRDSYEQYF
>TRBJ2-4|.|.|TRBV7-9
TGTGCCAGCAGCTTAAGGACAGACTTAGCCAAAAACATTCAGTACTTC
CASSLRTDLAKNIQYF
>TRBJ1-2|TRBD1|.|TRBV2
TGTGCCAGCAGGGGGACAGGGGGCGGCTATGGCTACACCTTC
CASRGTGGGYGYTF
>TRBJ2-7|.|.|TRBV20-1
TGCAGTGCTAGTGAACTAGCCCTGGTGTACGAGCAGTACTTC
CSASELALVYEQYF
>TRBJ2-7|TRBD2|.|TRBV5-1
TGCGCCAGCAGCCCGACTAGCGGGAACTCCTACGAGCAGTACTTC
CASSPTSGNSYEQYF